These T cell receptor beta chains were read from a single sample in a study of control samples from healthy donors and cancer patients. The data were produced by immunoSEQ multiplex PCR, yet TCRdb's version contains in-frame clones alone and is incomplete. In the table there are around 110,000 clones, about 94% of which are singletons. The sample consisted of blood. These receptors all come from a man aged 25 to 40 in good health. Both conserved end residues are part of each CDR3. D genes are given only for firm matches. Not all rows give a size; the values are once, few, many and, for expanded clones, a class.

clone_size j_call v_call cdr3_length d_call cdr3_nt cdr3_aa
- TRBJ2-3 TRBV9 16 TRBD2 TGTGCCAGCAGCCAACGTAGCGGGGGGACCACAGATACGCAGTATTTT CASSQRSGGTTDTQYF
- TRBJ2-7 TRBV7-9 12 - TGTGCCAGCAGCTTTACCAGCTACGAGCAGTACTTC CASSFTSYEQYF
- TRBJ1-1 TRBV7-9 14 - TGTGCCAGCAGCTTAGCGGAACAGGGTTACGAAGCTTTCTTT CASSLAEQGYEAFF
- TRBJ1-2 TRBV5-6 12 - TGTGCCAGCAGACTTTCAGTTGGCCTCTACACCTTC CASRLSVGLYTF
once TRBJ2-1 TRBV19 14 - TGTGCCAGTAGTATACTAGCGACCGGGAGTGAGCAGTTCTTC CASSILATGSEQFF
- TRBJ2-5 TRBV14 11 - TGTGCCAGCAGCCTGGGGGAGACCCAGTACTTC CASSLGETQYF
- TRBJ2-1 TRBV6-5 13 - TGTGCCAGCGCTATAGGCGGGGTAAATGAGCAGTTCTTC CASAIGGVNEQFF
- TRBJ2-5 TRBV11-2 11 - TGTGCCAGCAGCTTAATGGGACCGCAGTACTTC CASSLMGPQYF
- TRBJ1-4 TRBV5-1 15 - TGCGCCAGCAGCTTGGGCGGGGTGACTAATGAAAAACTGTTTTTT CASSLGGVTNEKLFF
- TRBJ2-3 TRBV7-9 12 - TGTGCCAGCAGCTTAGTATCAGATACGCAGTATTTT CASSLVSDTQYF
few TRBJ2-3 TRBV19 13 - TGTGCCAGTACGGCGCAGGTGGCAGATACGCAGTATTTT CASTAQVADTQYF
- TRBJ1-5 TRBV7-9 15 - TGTGCCAGCAGCTTAGGAGCGGGGCGCAATCAGCCCCAGCATTTT CASSLGAGRNQPQHF
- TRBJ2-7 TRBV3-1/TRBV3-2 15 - TGTGCCAGCAGCCAAGATCCCAGGGTTACCTACGAGCAGTACTTC CASSQDPRVTYEQYF
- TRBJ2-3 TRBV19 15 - TGTGCCAGCCACTCGGGACGCTCTGGCACAGATACGCAGTATTTT CASHSGRSGTDTQYF
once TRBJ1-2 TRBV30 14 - TGTGCCTGGAGTGTAGGTTCGGGGGGGAATGGCTACACCTTC CAWSVGSGGNGYTF
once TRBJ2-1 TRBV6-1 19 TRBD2 TGTGCCAGCAGTGAAGCGACTAGCGGACAAATAAGCTCCTACAATGAGCAGTTCTTC CASSEATSGQISSYNEQFF
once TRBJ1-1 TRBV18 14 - TGTGCCAGCTCACCGGGACACCCGAACACTGAAGCTTTCTTT CASSPGHPNTEAFF
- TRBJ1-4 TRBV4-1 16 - TGCGCCAGCAGCCCGGAATCCTTTGCAACTAATGAAAAACTGTTTTTT CASSPESFATNEKLFF
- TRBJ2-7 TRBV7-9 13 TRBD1 TGTGCCAGCAGCCGGACAGGGGACTACGAGCAGTACTTC CASSRTGDYEQYF
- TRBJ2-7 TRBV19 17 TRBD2 TGTGCCAGTAGTATAGATCTAGCCAGCGGGAGCTCCTACGAGCAGTACTTC CASSIDLASGSSYEQYF
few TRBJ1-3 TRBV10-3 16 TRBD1 TGTGCCATCAGTGGGGACAGGTCAAGCTCTGGAAACACCATATATTTT CAISGDRSSSGNTIYF
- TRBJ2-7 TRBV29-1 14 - TGCAGCGCCCAAGGGGGGACCCGGTCCGGCGAGCAGTACTTC CSAQGGTRSGEQYF
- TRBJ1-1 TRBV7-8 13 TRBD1 TGTGCCAGCAGCCGACAGGGAGGCACTGAAGCTTTCTTT CASSRQGGTEAFF
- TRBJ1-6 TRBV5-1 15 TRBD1 TGCGCCAGCAGCTTGACCGGACAGGTCAGCTCACCCCTCCACTTT CASSLTGQVSSPLHF
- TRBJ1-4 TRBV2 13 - TGTGCCAGCGGGGGACATCCTAATGAAAAACTGTTTTTT CASGGHPNEKLFF
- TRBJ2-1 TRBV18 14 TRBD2 TGTGCCAGCTCACCAGGGGGAGGGTACAATGAGCAGTTCTTC CASSPGGGYNEQFF
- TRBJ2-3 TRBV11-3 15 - TGTGCCAGCAGCTTCAGGGGGGCCCCGACAGATACGCAGTATTTT CASSFRGAPTDTQYF
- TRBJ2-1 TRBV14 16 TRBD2 TGTGCCAGCAGCCAAGGGGGGGGACTAGAAGACAATGAGCAGTTCTTC CASSQGGGLEDNEQFF
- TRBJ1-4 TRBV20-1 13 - TGCAGTGCCAGTTGGGTGTCTAATGAAAAACTGTTTTTT CSASWVSNEKLFF
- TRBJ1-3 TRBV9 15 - TGTGCCAGCAGCGTAGGGAGTGGGGCTGGAAACACCATATATTTT CASSVGSGAGNTIYF
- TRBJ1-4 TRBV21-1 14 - TGTGCCAGCAGCACCGGGACAGCAAATGAAAAACTGTTTTTT CASSTGTANEKLFF
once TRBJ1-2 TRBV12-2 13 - TGTGCAAGTCGCTTTGACAGAGGTGATGGCTACACCTTC CASRFDRGDGYTF
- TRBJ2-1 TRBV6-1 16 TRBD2 TGTGCCAGCAGTGAACTAGCGGGGCGTACCCGACATGAGCAGTTCTTC CASSELAGRTRHEQFF
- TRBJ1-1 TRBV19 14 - TGTGCCAGTAGTATATCCAGGAGGAACACTGAAGCTTTCTTT CASSISRRNTEAFF
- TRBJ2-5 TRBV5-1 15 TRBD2 TGCGCCAGCAGCTTGAGGCGGGGGTTTCAAGAGACCCAGTACTTC CASSLRRGFQETQYF
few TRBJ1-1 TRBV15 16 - TGTGCCACCAGCAGACCTCGCGACAGCCTGAACACTGAAGCTTTCTTT CATSRPRDSLNTEAFF
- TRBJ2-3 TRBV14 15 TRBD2 TGTGCCAGCAGCCTGACTAGCGGGTACACAGATACGCAGTATTTT CASSLTSGYTDTQYF
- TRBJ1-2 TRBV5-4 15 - TGTGCCAGCACCAACACGGACGGTTTTAACTATGGCTACACCTTC CASTNTDGFNYGYTF